This T cell receptor (beta chain) was observed in a study of T cell changes during pregnancy in multiple sclerosis. This CDR3 is 15 amino acids long. V lost 7 bases and J lost 4; bases outside the gene matches: 10. CDR1 MDHEN and CDR2 SYDVKM come from the germline V gene. Sequencing used immunoSEQ multiplex PCR; TCRdb keeps in-frame clones, though not all of them. The repertoire holds fewer than 85,000 clones, around 92% seen once, with less than 3% in the top ten. The sequencing here drew on peripheral blood, taken in the third trimester of pregnancy. The V and J genes are TRBV28 and TRBJ2-7, with 10 bases that match TRBD1. This TCR came from a female donor in good health, enrolled as a control in a pregnancy study. CDR3 coding DNA: TGTGCCAGCAAACCCGGGACAGGGGTTCGGTACGAGCAGTACTTC. Protein product: CASKPGTGVRYEQYF.